The present T cell receptor (beta chain) was sequenced within a study of monozygotic twins with inflammatory bowel disease. Study-wide points: Among the T cells, different subtypes could not be distinguished.

Of note for this clonotype: The antigen is undetermined.

TCRdb processed the 5' RACE reads again and assigns one entry to each CDR3 protein, with no DNA. This repertoire comprises 190,000 or so distinct CDR3 sequences; its ten largest clones make up around 1.5%. From germline, CDR1 is MRHNA and CDR2 SNTAGT. The CDR3 contains 14 residues. This TCR came from a human donor with ulcerative colitis or Crohn's disease, or a healthy co-twin of an affected twin (not recorded which). Input material: blood. The chain recombines TRBV6-4 with TRBJ2-5; TCRdb outputs TRBD2, but without DNA this stays unchecked. CDR3 sequence reads: CASSPFSGQETQYF.